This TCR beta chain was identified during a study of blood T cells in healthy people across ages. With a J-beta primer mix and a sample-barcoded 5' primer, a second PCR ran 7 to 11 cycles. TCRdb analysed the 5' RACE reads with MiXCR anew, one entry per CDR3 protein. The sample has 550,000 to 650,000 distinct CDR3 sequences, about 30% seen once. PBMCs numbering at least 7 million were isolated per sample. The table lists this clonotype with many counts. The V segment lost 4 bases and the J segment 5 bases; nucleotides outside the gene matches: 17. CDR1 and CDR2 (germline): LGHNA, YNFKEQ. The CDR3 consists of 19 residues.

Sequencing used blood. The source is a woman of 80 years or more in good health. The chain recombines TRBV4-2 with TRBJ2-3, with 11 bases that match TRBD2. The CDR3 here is CASSPQVRLAGGPLDTQYF. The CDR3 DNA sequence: TGTGCCAGCAGCCCCCAAGTCCGCTTAGCGGGGGGGCCTTTAGATACGCAGTATTTT.